The entry below describes one T cell receptor (beta chain). In its sample, this clone was seen once. No cognate antigen has been identified for it. No clone much larger than this one lies a single base away; base qualities are absent. This sample is part of a study of blood T cell repertoires in COVID-19 (TCRdb year 2020). For context, the study as a whole: Samples from collaborators originated in the United States, Italy and Spain and spanned both the acute and convalescent phases of COVID-19. The repertoires were made available in a free public database intended to serve as a resource for research on the immune response to SARS-CoV-2. The sample metadata nearly always contained a de-identified subject ID, COVID-19 status, age in years and sex. The prospective study material was composed of cDNA or gDNA derived from T cells, B-cell-depleted T cells, or PBMCs. The samples were drawn from the first 160 participants of the ongoing ImmuneRACE study and from roughly 1,300 subjects provided by 6 global collaborators. Where available, HLA class I and class II types were taken from metadata supplied by the sample provider and were not determined by assay-based typing. The dataset comprised deeply sampled blood TCRbeta repertoires from subjects exposed to, actively infected with, or recovered from COVID-19.

Taken from the germline V gene, the CDR1 and CDR2 loops are SGHTS and YDEGEE. V is trimmed back by 4 bases and J by 1 base, and the junction contains 4 bases that no gene match accounts for. CDR3 length: 14 amino acids, cysteine to phenylalanine. The read is trimmed to its CDR3 DNA, 42 bases read in frame from base 1. The full study reports these points: The amount of clinical and demographic metadata varied by source and participant and was provided uncurated.

Whole blood was collected in K2EDTA tubes by collaborating institutions according to the institutions' own protocols. Collaborator samples were shipped for TCRbeta analysis as frozen whole blood, isolated PBMCs, or DNA extracted from either sample type. TCRbeta CDR3 regions were amplified from genomic DNA using the immunoSEQ Assay, a bias-controlled multiplex PCR. Processing in the source paper ran as follows. The number of nucleated cells in each sample was estimated from the amplification of reference gene primers within the assay. To quantify the absolute abundance of each unique TCRbeta CDR3 rearrangement, sequence reads were collapsed and filtered. For each sample, productive Simpson clonality was calculated by taking the square root of Simpson's diversity index across productive rearrangements. The source is immuneACCESS, and TCRdb retained only in-frame sequences with V and J called. Part of the clones is not carried over; for the studies checked, unresolved V genes explain less than half of this, and the remainder is unexplained. The D gene and trimming were derived from the DNA, and the V and J assignments and clone size from that table. For this sample the table gives more than 70,000 clones, of which about 76% were detected only once. The ten largest make up roughly 22% of the sample.

The specimen sequenced was peripheral blood. The clonotype comes from a human donor in a cohort sampled during active COVID-19. The chain couples TRBV5-8 to TRBJ1-1, with 7 bases matching TRBD1. The DNA is as follows: TGTGCCAGCAGCAGGGGGACAGCGAACACTGAAGCTTTCTTT. This translates into CASSRGTANTEAFF. The variable domain in full, with residues beyond the CDR3 obtained from the reference TRBV5-8 and TRBJ1-1 genes, is EAGVTQSPTHLIKTRGQQATLRCSPISGHTSVYWYQQALGLGLQFLLWYDEGEERNRGNFPPRFSGRQFPNYSSELNVNALELEDSALYLCASSRGTANTEAFFGQGTRLTVV.